This paragraph covers one TCR beta chain sequence. Its cognate antigen is unknown. Germline CDR1 is SQVTM and CDR2 is ANQGSEA. Deletions cut 4 bases from V and 8 bases from J, with 15 bases between. This CDR3 is 13 amino acids long. The record originates from a study of cytomegalovirus exposure and HLA in healthy donors. Study-level background: From HLA-typed donors, an early data release held tens of millions of unique TCRs. Genotyping showed 75% to 90% of roughly 390 donors falling in the Caucasian-associated ancestry cluster.

PCR involved 60 Vbeta and 13 Jbeta primers. Method: immunoSEQ multiplex PCR; TCRdb's copy keeps in-frame clones and lacks some. Recorded here are 65,000 to 90,000 clones; the top ten clones represent roughly 2.6%. Study outcomes and limitations: Excluded were some V segments that proved indistinguishable, including TRBV6-2 and TRBV6-3.

The clonotype comes from a man aged 40-55 years in good health and CMV-seronegative. The sequencing sample was made of PBMCs. The gene calls are TRBV29-1 and TRBJ2-1, with unresolved D. Written as DNA, the CDR3 is TGCAGCGTTGGGTTGGGCTCCACGGATGAGCAGTTCTTC. It specifies CSVGLGSTDEQFF.